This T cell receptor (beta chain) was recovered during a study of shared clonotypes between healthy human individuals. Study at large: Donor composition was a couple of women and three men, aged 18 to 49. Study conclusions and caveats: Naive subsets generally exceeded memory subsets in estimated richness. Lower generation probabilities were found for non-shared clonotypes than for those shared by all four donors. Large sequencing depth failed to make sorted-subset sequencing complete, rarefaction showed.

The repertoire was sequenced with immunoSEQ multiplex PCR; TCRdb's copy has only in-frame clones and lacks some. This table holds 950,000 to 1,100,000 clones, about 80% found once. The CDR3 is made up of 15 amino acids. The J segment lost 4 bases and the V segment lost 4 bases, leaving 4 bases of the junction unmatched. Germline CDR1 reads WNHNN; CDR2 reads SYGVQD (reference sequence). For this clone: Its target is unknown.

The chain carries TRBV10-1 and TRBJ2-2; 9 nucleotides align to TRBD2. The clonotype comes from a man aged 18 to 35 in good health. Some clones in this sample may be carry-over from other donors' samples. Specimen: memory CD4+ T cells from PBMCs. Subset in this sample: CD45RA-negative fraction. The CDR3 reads CASSVEAGGTGELFF. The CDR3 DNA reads TGCGCCAGCAGTGTCGAAGCGGGAGGCACCGGGGAGCTGTTTTTT.